This T cell receptor (beta chain) was sequenced during a study of T-cell memory formation after mild COVID-19. Regarding the study as a whole: A second wave expanding day 15 to 37 was CD4+-biased; contracting clones were balanced. In pre-infection memory, a portion of responding clones appeared, which suggested that cross-reactive memory joined.

With respect to this clonotype: No antigen is known for it.

Each CDR3 protein is one row after TCRdb ran MiXCR on the 5' RACE reads. Altogether hundreds of thousands of distinct CDR3 sequences are present, roughly an eighth being singletons, with the ten largest covering about 24%. This CDR3 has 14 amino acids. J lost 3 bases, V lost 6 bases, and 5 bases had no gene match. Germline assignment: CDR1 ENHRY and CDR2 SYGVKD. This chain connects TRBV10-3 to TRBJ1-2; TRBD1 agrees at 9 bases. The clonotype comes from a man between 18 and 35 years old who had mild COVID-19 (a few samples of this study predate the infection). Cell type and time point are not known. Sample: PBMCs or a T cell subset sorted from them (not recorded which). For the CDR3, the DNA is TGTGCCATCAGATCCGACAGGGGGGACTATGGCTACACCTTC. This gives the protein CAIRSDRGDYGYTF.